Following are 9 T cell receptor beta chains from one sample sequenced in a study of blood T cells in healthy people across ages. With a J-beta primer mix and a sample-barcoded 5' primer, a second PCR ran about 7 to 11 cycles. Each CDR3 protein is one row after TCRdb ran MiXCR on the 5' RACE reads. The sample consists of hundreds of thousands of distinct CDR3 sequences, roughly three fifths of them appearing once. Sample: blood. The origin of the receptors is a man aged 40-50 years in good health.

This chain connects TRBV28 to TRBJ1-6, with a tentative D call TRBD1 (6 bases). Trimming shortened V by 3 bases and J by 15 bases, and 18 bases separated the two germline ends. Germline CDR1 reads MDHEN; CDR2 reads SYDVKM. The CDR3 covers 14 residues. The CDR3 region is CASSLGVGRGGLHF. The CDR3 bases are TGTGCCAGCAGTTTGGGGGTCGGGAGAGGGGGCCTCCACTTT. Full variable domain (remainder filled in from reference TRBV28 and TRBJ1-6): DVKVTQSSRYLVKRTGEKVFLECVQDMDHENMFWYRQDPGLGLRLIYFSYDVKMKEKGDIPEGYSVSREKKERFSLILESASTNQTSMYLCASSLGVGRGGLHFGNGTRLTVT.

V usage is TRBV24-1 and J usage is TRBJ2-5; 8 bases are shared with TRBD1. Trimming cost V 3 bases and J 5 bases; bases outside gene matches: 7. The CDR3 contains 15 residues. Germline loops: CDR1 KGHDR, CDR2 SFDVKD. The CDR3 sequence is CATSDPRGRGETQYF. The CDR3 nucleotides read TGTGCCACCAGTGATCCCAGGGGGCGCGGGGAGACCCAGTACTTC.

The chain employs TRBV5-6 and TRBJ2-6; a weak D match, TRBD2 (6 bases). Per germline, CDR1 SGHDT and CDR2 YYEEEE. V was cut by 0 bases and J by 2 bases, with 9 bases left in between. The CDR3 extends over 16 amino acids. CDR3 sequence: CASSLAGEAGANVLTF. In DNA form, the CDR3 reads TGTGCCAGCAGCTTGGCCGGGGAGGCTGGGGCCAACGTCCTGACTTTC. Complete variable domain (other parts from reference TRBV5-6 and TRBJ2-6): DAGVTQSPTHLIKTRGQQVTLRCSPKSGHDTVSWYQQALGQGPQFIFQYYEEEERQRGNFPDRFSGHQFPNYSSELNVNALLLGDSALYLCASSLAGEAGANVLTFGAGSRLTVL.

In this sample, this clonotype turned up a few times. The chain couples TRBV7-2 to TRBJ1-6; D unresolved. Trimming removed 1 base from V and 9 bases from J, with 13 bases in between. Germline V gene data show CDR1 as SGHTA and CDR2 as FQGNSA. The CDR3 consists of 15 residues. The CDR3 is CASSLDSSLGSPLHF. The CDR3 DNA is TGTGCCAGCAGCTTAGACTCCAGTTTAGGTTCACCCCTCCACTTT.

The chain links TRBV25-1 to TRBJ1-1; D perhaps matches TRBD1 (6 bases). Germline loops: CDR1 MGHDK, CDR2 SYGVNS. Trimming took off 1 base at V and 1 base at J, with 13 bases between the two ends. This CDR3 is built from 16 residues. Here the CDR3 reads CASSELGGNRNTEAFF. The CDR3 DNA reads as TGTGCCAGCAGTGAATTAGGGGGGAATAGGAACACTGAAGCTTTCTTT.

The chain couples TRBV11-2 to TRBJ2-3, with D uncertain. With 5 bases removed from V and 6 bases from J, the gap between germline ends came to 15 bases. CDR1 and CDR2 from the germline V gene are SGHAT and FQNNGV. The CDR3 length is 14 residues. The CDR3 bases are TGTGCCAGCAGCCCAAACAACCCCATTGATACGCAGTATTTT. Translation: CASSPNNPIDTQYF.

This clonotype showed up many times. The DNA for the CDR3 is TGTGCCAGCAGCCGAGACGTCACTAGCGGGAGGGATGAGCAGTTCTTC. Amino acid sequence: CASSRDVTSGRDEQFF. The chain combines TRBV7-2 with TRBJ2-1; the match to TRBD2 covers 13 bases. The CDR3 runs to 16 residues. The J segment lost 8 bases and the V segment lost 5 bases, leaving 9 bases of the junction unmatched. Germline V lookup: CDR1 SGHTA, CDR2 FQGNSA.

This clonotype has just a few counts. This chain connects TRBV4-2 to TRBJ2-4; 7 bases map to TRBD2. V dropped 2 bases and J dropped 0; count of bases not matched to a gene: 4. The CDR3 loop spans 16 amino acids. CDR1 is LGHNA, CDR2 YNFKEQ, per germline. The CDR3 reads CASSQLIAGAKNIQYF. The CDR3 DNA reads as TGTGCCAGCAGCCAACTTATAGCGGGAGCCAAAAACATTCAGTACTTC.

The chain uses TRBV11-3 and TRBJ1-1, with D unclear. V shed 8 bases and J shed 1 base, with 11 bases lying between them. Germline CDR1 SGHNT, CDR2 YENEEA. CDR3 length: 13 residues. The CDR3 spells CASSEIRNTEAFF. CDR3 coding DNA: TGTGCCAGCTCAGAGATTAGGAACACTGAAGCTTTCTTT.